Below, 8 T cell receptor beta chains from the same sample are listed, as sequenced in a study of CD8 T cells in ankylosing spondylitis. Study results and caveats: What seemed typical of ankylosing spondylitis blood was a TCR beta motif built from several highly homologous variants.

TCRdb called the 5' RACE reads again in MiXCR, with one record for every CDR3 protein. The sample gives a few hundred thousand distinct CDR3 sequences, about 22% of which show up once; approximately 16% is in the top ten. These receptors have no identified antigens. Sequencing was carried out using blood, either unsorted or a sorted T cell fraction (not recorded which). All receptors come from a male donor with ankylosing spondylitis.

The CDR3 region has the DNA TGTGCCAGCAGTACCGGGACTACAGACGAGCAGTACTTC. Translation: CASSTGTTDEQYF. The V gene is TRBV12-3 or TRBV12-4, the J gene TRBJ2-7, with 7 positions matching TRBD2. V lost 5 bases, J lost 5 bases, and 6 bases stayed unmatched. The CDR3 spans 13 residues.

The CDR3 sequence is CASSQDSLTRRSEAFF. CDR3 DNA: TGCGCCAGCAGCCAAGATTCTTTGACAAGACGGAGTGAAGCTTTCTTT. The chain couples TRBV4-1 to TRBJ1-1; D unresolved. The CDR3 runs 16 residues. Deletions cut 0 bases from V and 7 bases from J, with 18 bases between. Germline assignment: CDR1 MGHRA and CDR2 YSYEKL.

The sample holds a few counts of this clonotype. V usage is TRBV20-1 and J usage is TRBJ1-1, with 7 bases that match TRBD1. Trimming at V came to 3 bases and at J to 11 bases, leaving 21 bases not matched to a gene. CDR1 and CDR2 from the germline V gene are DFQATT and SNEGSKA (reference sequence). The CDR3 has 16 amino acids. CDR3: CSASLYKGAALTAAFF. CDR3 nucleotides: TGCAGTGCTAGTTTGTATAAGGGGGCGGCGTTAACGGCCGCTTTCTTT.

The CDR3 here is CSVEERDRQDYGYTF. The CDR3 region has the DNA TGCAGCGTTGAAGAGCGGGACCGCCAGGACTATGGCTACACCTTC. The chain is built from TRBV29-1 and TRBJ1-2; maybe TRBD1 (5 bases). This CDR3 contains 15 residues. Trimming stripped 0 bases from V and 3 bases from J, with 14 bases between. CDR1 is SQVTM and CDR2 is ANQGSEA in the germline V gene.

This chain connects TRBV12-3 or TRBV12-4 to TRBJ1-4; D remains ambiguous. The CDR3 contains 16 residues. The V and J ends lost 6 bases and 10 bases respectively, with 24 bases between them. The CDR3 region is CASRPKGDGGLRKLFF. DNA for the CDR3: TGTGCCAGCAGGCCTAAGGGAGACGGTGGTTTGCGAAAACTGTTTTTT.

This chain uses TRBV5-1 with TRBJ1-4, with 10 bases fitting TRBD1. The CDR3 consists of 14 residues. CDR1 SGHRS and CDR2 YFSETQ come from the germline V gene. V lost 2 bases to trimming and J lost 8 bases; unmatched junction nucleotides: 3. CDR3 residues: CASSLGTGVEKLFF. CDR3 bases: TGCGCCAGCAGCTTAGGGACAGGGGTCGAAAAACTGTTTTTT.

J is TRBJ2-1 and V is TRBV15; weak D call: TRBD2 (6 bases). Trimming stripped 4 bases from V and 4 bases from J, with 14 bases between. Germline V gene sequence: CDR1 LNHNV, CDR2 YYDKDF (reference sequence). This CDR3 has 15 residues. The CDR3 loop reads CATSKRASVYNEQFF. The CDR3 DNA sequence: TGTGCCACCAGCAAGCGTGCTAGCGTATACAATGAGCAGTTCTTC. Full variable domain (outside the CDR3, taken from reference TRBV15 and TRBJ2-1): DAMVIQNPRYQVTQFGKPVTLSCSQTLNHNVMYWYQQKSSQAPKLLFHYYDKDFNNEADTPDNFQSRRPNTSFCFLDIRSPGLGDTAMYLCATSKRASVYNEQFFGPGTRLTVL.

The chain carries TRBV29-1 and TRBJ1-2; unclear D gene. Germline V gene lookup returns CDR1 SQVTM and CDR2 ANQGSEA. CDR3 length: 13 residues. The V end lost 4 bases, the J end lost 8 bases, and 17 bases lay between the germline ends. CDR3 region: CSVGLDRARGYTF. The CDR3 nucleotides are TGCAGCGTTGGTCTTGATCGCGCTCGGGGCTACACCTTC.